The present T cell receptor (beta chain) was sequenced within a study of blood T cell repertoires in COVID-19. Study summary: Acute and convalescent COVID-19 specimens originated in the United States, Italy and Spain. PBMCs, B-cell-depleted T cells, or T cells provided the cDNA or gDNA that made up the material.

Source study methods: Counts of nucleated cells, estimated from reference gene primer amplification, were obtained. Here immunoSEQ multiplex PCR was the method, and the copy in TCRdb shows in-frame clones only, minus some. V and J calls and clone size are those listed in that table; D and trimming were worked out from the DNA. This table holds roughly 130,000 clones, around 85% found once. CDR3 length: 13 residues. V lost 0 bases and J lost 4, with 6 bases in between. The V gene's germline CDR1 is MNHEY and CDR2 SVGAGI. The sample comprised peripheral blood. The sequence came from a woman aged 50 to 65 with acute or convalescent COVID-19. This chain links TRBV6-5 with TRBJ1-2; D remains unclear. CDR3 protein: CASSYSHLYGYTF. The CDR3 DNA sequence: TGTGCCAGCAGTTACTCACATCTCTATGGCTACACCTTC.